Sequencing of this T cell receptor beta chain was carried out in a study of shared clonotypes between healthy human individuals. Overall study: Donors, aged 18 to 49, were a couple of women and a few men. CD8 memory received one plate per donor, CD8 naive two, CD4 memory three and CD4 naive three. Study-wide findings and caveats: Across subsets, estimated richness was generally greater for naive than for memory populations. Represented diversity (both genetic and exposure-history) was limited by the small number of donors.

Clones were read by immunoSEQ multiplex PCR, and TCRdb kept only the in-frame ones, dropping some. The data show hundreds of thousands of clones, roughly 98% seen once. A word on this clone: Its antigen remains unknown.

Positive CCR7 selection of CD45RO-negative cells yielded the naive CD8 cells, and terminally differentiated effector memory CD45RA+ cells were excluded. Sample: naive CD8+ T cells sorted from blood. This TCR was recovered from a man aged 25 to 40 in good health.

The CDR3 DNA is TGTGCCAGCAGCGGTTCGGGACAGGGGTTTCGCACCATATATTTT. As protein: CASSGSGQGFRTIYF. The V gene is TRBV2, the J gene TRBJ1-3, with 10 bases identical to TRBD1. Unmatched junction bases numbered 11, after V lost 6 bases and J lost 9 bases. Germline loops: CDR1 SNHLY, CDR2 FYNNEI. The CDR3 totals 15 residues.